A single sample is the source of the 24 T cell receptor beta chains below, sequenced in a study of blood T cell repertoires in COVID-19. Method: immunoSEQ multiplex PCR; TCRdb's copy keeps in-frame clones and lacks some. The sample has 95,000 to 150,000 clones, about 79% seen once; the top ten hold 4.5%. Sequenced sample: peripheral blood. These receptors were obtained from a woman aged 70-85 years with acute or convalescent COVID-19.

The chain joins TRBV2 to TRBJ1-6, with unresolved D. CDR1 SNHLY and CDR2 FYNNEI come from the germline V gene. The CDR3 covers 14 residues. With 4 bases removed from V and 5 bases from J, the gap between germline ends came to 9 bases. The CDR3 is CASSVEQNNSPLHF. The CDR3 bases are TGTGCCAGCAGTGTCGAACAGAATAATTCACCCCTCCACTTT.

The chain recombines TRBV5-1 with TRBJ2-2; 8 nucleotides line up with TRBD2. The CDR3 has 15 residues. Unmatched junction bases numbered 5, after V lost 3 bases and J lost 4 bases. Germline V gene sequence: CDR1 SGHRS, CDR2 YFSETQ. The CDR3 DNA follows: TGCGCCAGCAGCTCTTCGGGGGGGATCACCGGGGAGCTGTTTTTT. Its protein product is CASSSSGGITGELFF.

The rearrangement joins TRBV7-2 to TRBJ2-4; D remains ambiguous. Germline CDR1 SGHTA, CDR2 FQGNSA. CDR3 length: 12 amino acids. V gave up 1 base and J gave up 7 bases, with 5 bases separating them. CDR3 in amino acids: CASSLVENIQYF. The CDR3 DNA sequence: TGTGCCAGCAGCTTAGTAGAGAACATTCAGTACTTC.

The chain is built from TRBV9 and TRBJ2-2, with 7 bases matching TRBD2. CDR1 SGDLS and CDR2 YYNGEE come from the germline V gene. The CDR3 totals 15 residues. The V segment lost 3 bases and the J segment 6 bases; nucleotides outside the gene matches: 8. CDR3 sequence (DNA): TGTGCCAGCAGCGCGGCCCCCCGGGAGGCCGGGGAGCTGTTTTTT. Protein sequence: CASSAAPREAGELFF.

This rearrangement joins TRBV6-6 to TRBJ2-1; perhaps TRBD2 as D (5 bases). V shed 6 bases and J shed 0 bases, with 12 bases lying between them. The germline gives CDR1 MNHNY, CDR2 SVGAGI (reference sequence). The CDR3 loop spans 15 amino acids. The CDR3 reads CASRETRSSYNEQFF. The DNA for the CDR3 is TGTGCCAGCAGAGAAACTAGGAGCTCCTACAATGAGCAGTTCTTC.

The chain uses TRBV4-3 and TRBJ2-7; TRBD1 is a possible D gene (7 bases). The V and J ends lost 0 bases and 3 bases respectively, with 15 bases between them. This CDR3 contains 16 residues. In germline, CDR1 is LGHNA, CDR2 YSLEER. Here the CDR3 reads CASSQDLRGVIYEQYF. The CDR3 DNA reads TGCGCCAGCAGCCAAGATCTCAGGGGGGTAATCTACGAGCAGTACTTC.

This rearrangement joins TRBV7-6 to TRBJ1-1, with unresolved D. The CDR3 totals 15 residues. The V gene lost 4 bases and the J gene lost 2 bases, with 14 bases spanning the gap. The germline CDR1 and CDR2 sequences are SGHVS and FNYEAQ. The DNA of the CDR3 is TGTGCCAGCAGCTCCCCGGCAGGATTCAACACTGAAGCTTTCTTT. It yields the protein CASSSPAGFNTEAFF.

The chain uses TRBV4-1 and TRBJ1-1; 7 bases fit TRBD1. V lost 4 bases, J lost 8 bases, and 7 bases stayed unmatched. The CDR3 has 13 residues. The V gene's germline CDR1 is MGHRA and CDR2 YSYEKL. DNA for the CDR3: TGCGCCAGCAGCCCGACCTACAGGGGAGAAGCTTTCTTT. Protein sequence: CASSPTYRGEAFF.

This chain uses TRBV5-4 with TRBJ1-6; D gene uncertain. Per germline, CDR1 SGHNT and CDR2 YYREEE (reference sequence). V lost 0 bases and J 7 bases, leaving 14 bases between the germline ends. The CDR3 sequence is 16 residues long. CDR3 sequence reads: CASSLEVAAGNSPLHF. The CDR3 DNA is TGTGCCAGCAGCTTGGAGGTGGCAGCCGGGAATTCACCCCTCCACTTT. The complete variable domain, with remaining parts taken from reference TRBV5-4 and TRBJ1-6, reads ETGVTQSPTHLIKTRGQQVTLRCSSQSGHNTVSWYQQALGQGPQFIFQYYREEENGRGNFPPRFSGLQFPNYSSELNVNALELDDSALYLCASSLEVAAGNSPLHFGNGTRLTVT.

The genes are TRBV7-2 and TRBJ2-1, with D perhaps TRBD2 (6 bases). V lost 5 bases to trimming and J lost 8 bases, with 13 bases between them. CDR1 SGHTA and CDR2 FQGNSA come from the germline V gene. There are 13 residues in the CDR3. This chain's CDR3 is CASSRGTLDEQFF. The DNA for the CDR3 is TGTGCCAGCAGCAGAGGGACTTTAGATGAGCAGTTCTTC.

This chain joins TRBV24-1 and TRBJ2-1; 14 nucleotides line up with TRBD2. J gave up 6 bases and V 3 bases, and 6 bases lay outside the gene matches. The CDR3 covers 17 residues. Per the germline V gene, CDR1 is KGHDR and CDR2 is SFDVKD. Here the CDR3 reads CATSDKPGLAGVNEQFF. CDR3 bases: TGTGCCACCAGTGATAAACCGGGACTAGCGGGGGTCAATGAGCAGTTCTTC.

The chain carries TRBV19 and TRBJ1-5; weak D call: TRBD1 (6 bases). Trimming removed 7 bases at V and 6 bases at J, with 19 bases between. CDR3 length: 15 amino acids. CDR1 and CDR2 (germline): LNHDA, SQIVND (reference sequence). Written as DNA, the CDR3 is TGTGCCAGTAAGGAATCCTACAGGGATGGTCAGCCCCAGCATTTT. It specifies CASKESYRDGQPQHF.

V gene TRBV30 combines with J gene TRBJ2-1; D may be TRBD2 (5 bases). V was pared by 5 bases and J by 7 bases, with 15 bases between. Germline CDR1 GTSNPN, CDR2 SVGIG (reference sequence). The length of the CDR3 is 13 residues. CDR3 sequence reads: CAWSGNFGNEQFF. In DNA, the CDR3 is TGTGCCTGGTCCGGGAACTTTGGTAATGAGCAGTTCTTC.

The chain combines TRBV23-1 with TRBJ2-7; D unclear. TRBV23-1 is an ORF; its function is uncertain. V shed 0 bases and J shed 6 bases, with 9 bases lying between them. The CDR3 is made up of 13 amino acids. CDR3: CASSQSTRSEQYV. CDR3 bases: TGCGCCAGCAGTCAATCGACGCGGAGCGAGCAGTACGTC.

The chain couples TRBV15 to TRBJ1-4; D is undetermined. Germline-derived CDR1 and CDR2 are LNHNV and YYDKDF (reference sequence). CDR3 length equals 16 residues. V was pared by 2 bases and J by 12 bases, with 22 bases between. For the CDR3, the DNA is TGTGCCACCAGCAGAAACGATGTACGAACAGCTACAGAACTGTTTTTT. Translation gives CATSRNDVRTATELFF.

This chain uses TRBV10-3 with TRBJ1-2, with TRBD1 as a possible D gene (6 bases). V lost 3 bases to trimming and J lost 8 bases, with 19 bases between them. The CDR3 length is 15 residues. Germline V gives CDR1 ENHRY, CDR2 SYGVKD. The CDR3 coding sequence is TGTGCCATCAGTGATGCCAAGCAGGCCCAGGGGGGCTACACCTTC. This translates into CAISDAKQAQGGYTF.

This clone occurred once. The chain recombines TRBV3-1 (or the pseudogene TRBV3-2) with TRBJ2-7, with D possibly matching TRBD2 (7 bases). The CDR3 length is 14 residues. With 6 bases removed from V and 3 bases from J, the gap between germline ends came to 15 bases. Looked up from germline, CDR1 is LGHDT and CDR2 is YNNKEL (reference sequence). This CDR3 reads CASRPRGGHYEQYF. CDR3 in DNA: TGTGCCAGCAGGCCTAGGGGGGGCCACTACGAGCAGTACTTC.

CDR3 sequence reads: CASSPGLRNTQYF. In nucleotides, the CDR3 is TGTGCCAGCAGTCCCGGACTCAGAAATACGCAGTATTTT. V usage is TRBV6-5 and J usage is TRBJ2-3; a weak D match, TRBD2 (5 bases). The ends were cut back, 5 bases at V and 7 bases at J, with 13 bases in the middle. CDR1 and CDR2 (germline): MNHEY, SVGAGI. The CDR3 runs 13 residues.

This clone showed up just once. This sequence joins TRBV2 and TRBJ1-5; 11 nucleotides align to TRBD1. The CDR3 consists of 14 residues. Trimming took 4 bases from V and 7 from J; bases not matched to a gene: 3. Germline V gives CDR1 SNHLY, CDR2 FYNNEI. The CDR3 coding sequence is TGTGCCAGCAGTGCGGGACAGGGGGAACAGCCCCAGCATTTT. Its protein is CASSAGQGEQPQHF.

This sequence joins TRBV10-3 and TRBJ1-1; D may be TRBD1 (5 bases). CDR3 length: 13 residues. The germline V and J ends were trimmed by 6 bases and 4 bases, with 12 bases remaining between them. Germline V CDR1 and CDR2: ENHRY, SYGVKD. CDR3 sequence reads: CAIRLFGATEAFF. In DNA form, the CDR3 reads TGTGCCATCAGACTATTTGGGGCCACTGAAGCTTTCTTT.

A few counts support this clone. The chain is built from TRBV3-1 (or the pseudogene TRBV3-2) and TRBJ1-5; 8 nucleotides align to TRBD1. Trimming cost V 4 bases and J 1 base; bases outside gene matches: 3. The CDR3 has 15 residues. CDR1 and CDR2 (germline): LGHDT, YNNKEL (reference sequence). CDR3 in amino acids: CASSPRQGSNQPQHF. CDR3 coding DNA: TGTGCCAGCAGCCCCCGACAGGGGAGCAATCAGCCCCAGCATTTT.

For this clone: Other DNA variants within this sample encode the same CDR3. Here the CDR3 DNA reads TGCGCCAGCAGTTCCAGACAGGGGACCAACTATGGCTACACCTTC. It encodes CASSSRQGTNYGYTF. The gene calls are TRBV4-3 and TRBJ1-2, with 8 nucleotides matching TRBD1. Germline CDR1 and CDR2: LGHNA and YSLEER. V lost 6 bases and J lost 2; bases outside the gene matches: 8. This CDR3 is built from 15 residues.

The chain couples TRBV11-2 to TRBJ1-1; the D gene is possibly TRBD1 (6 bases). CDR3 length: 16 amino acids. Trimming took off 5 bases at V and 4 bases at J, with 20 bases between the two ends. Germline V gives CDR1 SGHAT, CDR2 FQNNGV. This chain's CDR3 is CASSTLSVQGPTEAFF. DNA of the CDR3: TGTGCCAGCAGCACGCTATCTGTACAGGGACCCACTGAAGCTTTCTTT.

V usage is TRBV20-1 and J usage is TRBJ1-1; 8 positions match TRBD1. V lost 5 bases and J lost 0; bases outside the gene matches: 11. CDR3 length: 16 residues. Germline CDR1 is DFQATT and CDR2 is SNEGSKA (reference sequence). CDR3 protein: CSAGGQGLSMNTEAFF. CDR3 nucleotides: TGCAGTGCTGGTGGACAGGGCCTATCCATGAACACTGAAGCTTTCTTT.